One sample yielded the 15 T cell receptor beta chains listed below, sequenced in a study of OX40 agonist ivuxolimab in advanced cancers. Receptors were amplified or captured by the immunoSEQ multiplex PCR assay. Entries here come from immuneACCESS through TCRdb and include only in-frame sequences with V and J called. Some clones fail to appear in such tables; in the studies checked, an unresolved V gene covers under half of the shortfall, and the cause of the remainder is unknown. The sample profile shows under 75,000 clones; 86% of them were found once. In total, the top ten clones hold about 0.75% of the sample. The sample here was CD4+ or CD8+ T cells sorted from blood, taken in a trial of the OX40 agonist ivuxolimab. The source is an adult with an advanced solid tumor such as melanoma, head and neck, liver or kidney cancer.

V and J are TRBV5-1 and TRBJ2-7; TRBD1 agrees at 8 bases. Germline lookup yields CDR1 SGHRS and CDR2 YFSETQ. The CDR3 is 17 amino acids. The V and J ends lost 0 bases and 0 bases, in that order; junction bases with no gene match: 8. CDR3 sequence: CASSLDPGQASSYEQYF. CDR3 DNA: TGCGCCAGCAGCTTGGACCCGGGACAGGCAAGCTCCTACGAGCAGTACTTC.

The CDR3 coding sequence is TGTGCCAGCAGCTTAACAGGGATTGGCTACACCTTC. Its protein is CASSLTGIGYTF. This chain uses TRBV11-2 with TRBJ1-2; D is possibly TRBD1 (6 bases). The CDR3 has 12 residues. V lost 2 bases to trimming and J lost 7 bases, with 8 bases between them. The germline CDR1 and CDR2 sequences are SGHAT and FQNNGV.

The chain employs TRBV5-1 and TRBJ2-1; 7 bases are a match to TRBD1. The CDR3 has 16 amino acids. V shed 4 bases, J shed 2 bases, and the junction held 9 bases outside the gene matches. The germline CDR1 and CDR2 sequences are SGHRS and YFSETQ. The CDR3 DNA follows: TGCGCCAGCAGCACCACGACAGGGACCCCCTACAATGAGCAGTTCTTC. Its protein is CASSTTTGTPYNEQFF. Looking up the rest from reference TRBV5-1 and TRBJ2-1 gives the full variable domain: KAGVTQTPRYLIKTRGQQVTLSCSPISGHRSVSWYQQTPGQGLQFLFEYFSETQRNKGNFPGRFSGRQFSNSRSEMNVSTLELGDSALYLCASSTTTGTPYNEQFFGPGTRLTVL.

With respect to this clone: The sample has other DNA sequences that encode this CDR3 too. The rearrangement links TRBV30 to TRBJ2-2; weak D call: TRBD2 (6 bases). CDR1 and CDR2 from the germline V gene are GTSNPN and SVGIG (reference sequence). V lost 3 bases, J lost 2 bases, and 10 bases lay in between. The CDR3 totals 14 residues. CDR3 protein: CAWRGGLNTGELFF. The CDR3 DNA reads TGTGCCTGGAGAGGAGGGCTAAACACCGGGGAGCTGTTTTTT.

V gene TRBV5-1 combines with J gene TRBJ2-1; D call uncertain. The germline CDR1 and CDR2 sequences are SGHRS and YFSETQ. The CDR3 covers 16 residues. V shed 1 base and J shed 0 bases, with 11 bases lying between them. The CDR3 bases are TGCGCCAGCAGCTTGACGGCCGGAAGCTCCTACAATGAGCAGTTCTTC. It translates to CASSLTAGSSYNEQFF.

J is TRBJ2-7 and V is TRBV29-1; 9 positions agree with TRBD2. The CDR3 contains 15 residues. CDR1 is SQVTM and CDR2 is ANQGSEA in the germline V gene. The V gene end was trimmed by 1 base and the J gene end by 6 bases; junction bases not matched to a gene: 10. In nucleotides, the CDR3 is TGCAGCGTTGAAGGTCTTTCAGCGGGAGGAGGCGAGCAGTACTTC. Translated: CSVEGLSAGGGEQYF.

The CDR3 loop reads CATSRGGADPGTQYF. CDR3 sequence (DNA): TGTGCCACCAGCAGAGGCGGAGCGGACCCAGGGACCCAGTACTTC. The chain carries TRBV15 and TRBJ2-5, with D maybe TRBD2 (5 bases). This CDR3 is built from 15 residues. Germline assignment: CDR1 LNHNV and CDR2 YYDKDF (reference sequence). The germline V and J ends were trimmed by 1 base and 7 bases, with 16 bases remaining between them. Drawing the rest from reference TRBV15 and TRBJ2-5, the complete variable domain is DAMVIQNPRYQVTQFGKPVTLSCSQTLNHNVMYWYQQKSSQAPKLLFHYYDKDFNNEADTPDNFQSRRPNTSFCFLDIRSPGLGDTAMYLCATSRGGADPGTQYFGPGTRLLVL.

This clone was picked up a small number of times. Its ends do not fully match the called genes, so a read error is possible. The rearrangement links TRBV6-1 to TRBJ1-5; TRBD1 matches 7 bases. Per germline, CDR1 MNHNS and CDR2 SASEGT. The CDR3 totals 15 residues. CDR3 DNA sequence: TGTGCCAGCAGTGAAGGGGGGACAGCTACCGCCCCAGGTGGGTTT. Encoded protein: CASSEGGTATAPGGF.

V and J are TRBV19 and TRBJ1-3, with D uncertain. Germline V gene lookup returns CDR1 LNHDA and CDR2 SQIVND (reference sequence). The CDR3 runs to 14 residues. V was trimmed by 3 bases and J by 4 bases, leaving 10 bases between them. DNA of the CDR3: TGTGCCAGTAGTATCAAGGGCGGAGGAAACACCATATATTTT. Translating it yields CASSIKGGGNTIYF.

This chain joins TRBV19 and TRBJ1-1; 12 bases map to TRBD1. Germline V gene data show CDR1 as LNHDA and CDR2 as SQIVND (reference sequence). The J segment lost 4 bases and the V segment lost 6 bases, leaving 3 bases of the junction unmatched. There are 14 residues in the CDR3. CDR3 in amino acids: CASSQGQGATEAFF. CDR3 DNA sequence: TGTGCCAGTAGCCAGGGACAGGGGGCCACTGAAGCTTTCTTT.

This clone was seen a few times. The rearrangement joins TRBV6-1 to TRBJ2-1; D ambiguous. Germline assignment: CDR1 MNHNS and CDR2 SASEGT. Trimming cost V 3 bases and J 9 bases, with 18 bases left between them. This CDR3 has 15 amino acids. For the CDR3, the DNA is TGTGCCAGCAGTGACGCCTGGGCCGGACGGCCTGAGCAGTTCTTC. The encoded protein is CASSDAWAGRPEQFF.

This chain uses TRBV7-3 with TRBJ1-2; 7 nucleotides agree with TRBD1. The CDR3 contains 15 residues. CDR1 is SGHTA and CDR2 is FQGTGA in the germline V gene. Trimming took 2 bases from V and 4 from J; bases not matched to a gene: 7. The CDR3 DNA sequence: TGTGCCAGCAGCTTAGGTCCTGACAGGGTCTATGGCTACACCTTC. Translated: CASSLGPDRVYGYTF.

The chain's CDR3 is CASSRTQGATNEKLFF. The CDR3 nucleotides read TGTGCCAGTAGTAGAACACAAGGGGCTACTAATGAAAAACTGTTTTTT. The chain carries TRBV19 and TRBJ1-4; D is perhaps TRBD1 (5 bases). The CDR3 covers 16 residues. The ends were cut back, 4 bases at V and 2 bases at J, with 14 bases in the middle. CDR1 is LNHDA and CDR2 is SQIVND in the germline V gene (reference sequence).

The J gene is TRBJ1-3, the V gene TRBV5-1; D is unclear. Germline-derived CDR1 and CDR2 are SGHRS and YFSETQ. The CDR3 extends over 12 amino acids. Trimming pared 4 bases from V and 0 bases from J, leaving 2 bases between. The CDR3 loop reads CASSDSGNTIYF. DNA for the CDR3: TGCGCCAGCAGCGACTCTGGAAACACCATATATTTT.

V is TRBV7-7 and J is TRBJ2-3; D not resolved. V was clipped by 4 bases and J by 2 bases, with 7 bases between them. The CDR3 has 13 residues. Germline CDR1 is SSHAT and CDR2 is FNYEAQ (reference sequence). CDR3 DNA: TGTGCCAGCAGCTCTGAGGACACAGATACGCAGTATTTT. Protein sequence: CASSSEDTDTQYF.